One and the same sample provided the 30 T cell receptor beta chains below, sequenced in a study of shared clonotypes between healthy human individuals. Naive CD8 cells lacked CD45RO, underwent positive selection for CCR7 and left out terminally differentiated effector memory CD45RA+ cells. Sequenced by immunoSEQ multiplex PCR; TCRdb stores in-frame clones only, minus some. The profile shows millions of clones, around 96% of them singletons. The sample taken for sequencing was naive CD8+ T cells sorted from blood. The receptors shown here come from a man younger than 35 in good health.

The CDR3 is CAWSVREGEETQYF. The CDR3 bases are TGTGCCTGGAGTGTAAGGGAGGGTGAAGAGACCCAGTACTTC. V is TRBV30 and J is TRBJ2-5; 7 bases agree with TRBD2. CDR1 GTSNPN and CDR2 SVGIG come from the germline V gene (reference sequence). This CDR3 has 14 amino acids. V was pared by 0 bases and J by 3 bases, with 4 bases of the junction left unmatched. Full variable domain (rest looked up from reference TRBV30 and TRBJ2-5): SQTIHQWPATLVQPVGSPLSLECTVEGTSNPNLYWYRQAAGRGLQLLFYSVGIGQISSEVPQNLSASRPQDRQFILSSKKLLLSDSGFYLCAWSVREGEETQYFGPGTRLLVL.

This chain joins TRBV5-4 and TRBJ1-1; D is perhaps TRBD1 (6 bases). CDR1 SGHNT and CDR2 YYREEE come from the germline V gene (reference sequence). This CDR3 contains 14 residues. Trimming left V 4 bases short and J 3 bases short, with 13 bases between. As DNA, the CDR3 is TGTGCCAGCAGCACGGTGGGGGCGGACACTGAAGCTTTCTTT. Translating it yields CASSTVGADTEAFF.

This chain uses TRBV7-9 with TRBJ2-7; weak D call: TRBD2 (6 bases). Trimming cost V 4 bases and J 0 bases, with 19 bases left between them. CDR3 size: 17 residues. Germline lookup yields CDR1 SEHNR and CDR2 FQNEAQ (reference sequence). The CDR3 loop is CASSSTLLLRGSYEQYF. The CDR3 DNA is TGTGCCAGCAGCTCCACTCTGCTTCTGCGGGGCTCCTACGAGCAGTACTTC.

The gene calls are TRBV30 and TRBJ2-1; 8 nucleotides align to TRBD1. Per germline, CDR1 GTSNPN and CDR2 SVGIG (reference sequence). The CDR3 totals 14 residues. The trim removed 8 bases at V and 7 bases at J, leaving 13 bases unmatched. The CDR3 spells CAGHLGRGPNEQFF. The CDR3 DNA follows: TGTGCCGGACACTTGGGCAGGGGGCCAAATGAGCAGTTCTTC.

The chain couples TRBV28 to TRBJ1-3; D possibly corresponds to TRBD1 (5 bases). CDR1 and CDR2 from the germline V gene are MDHEN and SYDVKM. V was shortened by 1 base and J by 4 bases, with 23 bases between the two germline ends. This CDR3 spans 19 amino acids. The CDR3 region is CASSLLQPQRGLRGNTIYF. CDR3 coding DNA: TGTGCCAGCAGTTTATTACAGCCACAGAGGGGTTTGCGGGGAAACACCATATATTTT. Full variable domain (missing parts from reference TRBV28 and TRBJ1-3): DVKVTQSSRYLVKRTGEKVFLECVQDMDHENMFWYRQDPGLGLRLIYFSYDVKMKEKGDIPEGYSVSREKKERFSLILESASTNQTSMYLCASSLLQPQRGLRGNTIYFGEGSWLTVV.

Concerning this clone: Other DNA sequences in this sample translate to the same CDR3. The V call is TRBV9, the J call TRBJ2-7, with D unclear. V was pared by 2 bases and J by 6 bases, with 6 bases between. This CDR3 is built from 11 residues. Germline V gene data show CDR1 as SGDLS and CDR2 as YYNGEE. In DNA form, the CDR3 reads TGTGCCAGCAGCGTGGGTTCCGAGCAGTACTTC. It encodes CASSVGSEQYF.

Written as DNA, the CDR3 is TGTGCCAGTAATCTAGCGGGAGACAATGAGCAGTTCTTC. Translating gives CASNLAGDNEQFF. The J gene is TRBJ2-1, the V gene TRBV6-5; 10 positions match TRBD2. V lost 9 bases and J lost 5; bases outside the gene matches: 4. The CDR3 extends over 13 amino acids. Germline lookup yields CDR1 MNHEY and CDR2 SVGAGI.

J is TRBJ2-1 and V is TRBV9, with 9 bases identical to TRBD1. The CDR3 runs to 14 residues. The J segment lost 15 bases and the V segment lost 0 bases, leaving 10 bases of the junction unmatched. Germline-derived CDR1 and CDR2 are SGDLS and YYNGEE. The CDR3 nucleotides read TGTGCCAGCAGCGTAGGAGGGACAGGGAACGCACCGTTCTTC. Amino acids: CASSVGGTGNAPFF.

The J gene is TRBJ1-1, the V gene TRBV14; no clear D gene. CDR1 is SGHDN and CDR2 is FVKESK in the germline V gene. The V gene lost 0 bases and the J gene lost 8 bases, with 4 bases spanning the gap. The CDR3 is made up of 11 amino acids. CDR3 DNA: TGTGCCAGCAGCCAAGAAGGGGAAGCTTTCTTT. Protein: CASSQEGEAFF. Full variable domain (rest looked up from reference TRBV14 and TRBJ1-1): EAGVTQFPSHSVIEKGQTVTLRCDPISGHDNLYWYRRVMGKEIKFLLHFVKESKQDESGMPNNRFLAERTGGTYSTLKVQPAELEDSGVYFCASSQEGEAFFGQGTRLTVV.

This chain connects TRBV11-2 to TRBJ1-3; TRBD1 might be the D (5 bases). Germline lookup yields CDR1 SGHAT and CDR2 FQNNGV. This CDR3 is 16 amino acids long. Trimming cost V 5 bases and J 3 bases, with 17 bases left between them. Here the CDR3 reads CASSLGDSMRGNTIYF. The CDR3 coding sequence is TGTGCCAGCAGCCTCGGAGACAGCATGCGTGGAAACACCATATATTTT.

The chain is built from TRBV11-2 and TRBJ2-7; a weak D match, TRBD1 (5 bases). V was shortened by 3 bases and J by 0 bases, with 9 bases between the two germline ends. CDR3 length: 14 residues. Germline loops: CDR1 SGHAT, CDR2 FQNNGV. The CDR3 region has the DNA TGTGCCAGCAGCTTCGGACACGTCTCCTACGAGCAGTACTTC. Translating it yields CASSFGHVSYEQYF.

Concerning this clone itself: Additional DNA sequences in this sample encode the identical CDR3. This sequence joins TRBV5-6 and TRBJ2-7; D gene ambiguous. Germline assignment: CDR1 SGHDT and CDR2 YYEEEE. Trimming shortened V by 2 bases and J by 4 bases, and 7 bases separated the two germline ends. This CDR3 is built from 12 residues. CDR3 loop: CASSFGDYEQYF. The CDR3, as DNA: TGTGCCAGCAGCTTTGGAGATTACGAGCAGTACTTC.

The genes are TRBV28 and TRBJ2-7; perhaps TRBD2 as D (5 bases). The length of the CDR3 is 15 residues. Germline CDR1 and CDR2: MDHEN and SYDVKM. Trimming took off 3 bases at V and 2 bases at J, with 14 bases between the two ends. CDR3 coding DNA: TGTGCCAGCAGTTTGGCCGGGATAGAGACCTACGAGCAGTACTTC. Encoded protein: CASSLAGIETYEQYF. The whole variable domain, remainder taken from reference TRBV28 and TRBJ2-7, is DVKVTQSSRYLVKRTGEKVFLECVQDMDHENMFWYRQDPGLGLRLIYFSYDVKMKEKGDIPEGYSVSREKKERFSLILESASTNQTSMYLCASSLAGIETYEQYFGPGTRLTVT.

This clone has only one observation. The rearrangement joins TRBV11-2 to TRBJ1-2; no reliable D call. Trimming removed 5 bases at V and 4 bases at J, with 8 bases between. The CDR3 totals 12 residues. Germline V lookup: CDR1 SGHAT, CDR2 FQNNGV. The CDR3 nucleotides are TGTGCCAGCAGCAGCATGAGCTATGGCTACACCTTC. Amino acid sequence: CASSSMSYGYTF.

This chain links TRBV5-5 with TRBJ1-6; D remains unclear. Germline V gene sequence: CDR1 SGHKS, CDR2 YYEKEE (reference sequence). The CDR3 has 17 residues. Trimming stripped 4 bases from V and 1 base from J, with 15 bases between. This CDR3 is CASSQSAPWSYNSPLHF. The CDR3 bases are TGTGCCAGCAGCCAAAGCGCCCCATGGTCCTATAATTCACCCCTCCACTTT.

A note on this clone: Other DNA sequences in the sample encode the same CDR3. The chain recombines TRBV6-1 with TRBJ2-7, with 11 bases lining up with TRBD1. This CDR3 is 14 amino acids long. Germline CDR1 reads MNHNS; CDR2 reads SASEGT. Trimming at V came to 4 bases and at J to 4 bases, leaving 3 bases not matched to a gene. CDR3 in amino acids: CASSVGTGGYEQYF. CDR3 sequence (DNA): TGTGCCAGCAGTGTTGGGACAGGGGGTTACGAGCAGTACTTC.

Only one count was recorded for this clone. The chain has TRBV2 and TRBJ2-7; TRBD2 agrees at 8 bases. The CDR3 consists of 12 residues. Per the germline V gene, CDR1 is SNHLY and CDR2 is FYNNEI. V gave up 8 bases and J gave up 3 bases; unmatched junction bases: 3. For the CDR3, the DNA is TGTGCCAGCGGGACTAGTTACTACGAGCAGTACTTC. Translation gives CASGTSYYEQYF. Combining the CDR3 with reference TRBV2 and TRBJ2-7 gives the whole variable domain EPEVTQTPSHQVTQMGQEVILRCVPISNHLYFYWYRQILGQKVEFLVSFYNNEISEKSEIFDDQFSVERPDGSNFTLKIRSTKLEDSAMYFCASGTSYYEQYFGPGTRLTVT.

With respect to this clone: This CDR3 is also generated by other DNA sequences in the sample. The rearrangement uses TRBV9 and TRBJ2-7; D might be TRBD2 (5 bases). Germline CDR1 reads SGDLS; CDR2 reads YYNGEE. The germline V and J ends were trimmed by 3 bases and 2 bases, with 6 bases remaining between them. The CDR3 loop spans 12 amino acids. The CDR3 reads CASSGLTYEQYF. DNA for the CDR3: TGTGCCAGCAGCGGACTAACCTACGAGCAGTACTTC.

This clone appeared a single time. CDR3 in amino acids: CASSYASLRPTYEQYF. As DNA, the CDR3 is TGTGCCAGCAGCTACGCCTCTTTGAGACCGACCTACGAGCAGTACTTC. The chain employs TRBV7-9 and TRBJ2-7; D is unclear. Trimming took off 4 bases at V and 2 bases at J, with 18 bases between the two ends. The CDR3 is 16 residues long. Germline V lookup: CDR1 SEHNR, CDR2 FQNEAQ (reference sequence). The whole variable domain, remainder taken from reference TRBV7-9 and TRBJ2-7, is DTGVSQNPRHKITKRGQNVTFRCDPISEHNRLYWYRQTLGQGPEFLTYFQNEAQLEKSRLLSDRFSAERPKGSFSTLEIQRTEQGDSAMYLCASSYASLRPTYEQYFGPGTRLTVT.

This clone has just a few counts. The chain recombines TRBV9 with TRBJ1-5, with D possibly TRBD1 on 5 matching bases. The CDR3 runs 13 residues. Looked up from germline, CDR1 is SGDLS and CDR2 is YYNGEE. Trimming took off 9 bases at V and 3 bases at J, with 13 bases between the two ends. The CDR3 sequence: CAIKTDPNQPQHF. The DNA for the CDR3 is TGTGCCATAAAGACAGACCCCAATCAGCCCCAGCATTTT.

The genes are TRBV5-6 and TRBJ2-2; 15 bases match TRBD2. From germline, CDR1 is SGHDT and CDR2 YYEEEE. The V segment lost 3 bases and the J segment 5 bases; nucleotides outside the gene matches: 2. The CDR3 spans 16 residues. The CDR3 here is CASSWGLAGGTGELFF. For the CDR3, the DNA is TGTGCCAGCAGCTGGGGACTAGCGGGAGGAACCGGGGAGCTGTTTTTT.

The rearrangement joins TRBV5-6 to TRBJ1-4; TRBD1 aligns across 11 bases. This CDR3 has 15 residues. Germline V lookup: CDR1 SGHDT, CDR2 YYEEEE. V was pared by 4 bases and J by 6 bases, with 5 bases of the junction left unmatched. As DNA, the CDR3 is TGTGCCAGCAGCCCATGGACAGGGGGCGATGAAAAACTGTTTTTT. Translated: CASSPWTGGDEKLFF.

Comment on this clone: Other DNA sequences in the sample encode the same CDR3. The CDR3 protein is CASSLVSENIQYF. The CDR3 bases are TGTGCCAGCAGCTTAGTCAGTGAAAACATTCAGTACTTC. This sequence joins TRBV7-2 and TRBJ2-4; D remains unclear. Per germline, CDR1 SGHTA and CDR2 FQGNSA. The length of the CDR3 is 13 residues. Deletions cut 1 base from V and 5 bases from J, with 6 bases between.

The rearrangement joins TRBV25-1 to TRBJ2-1; no definite D call. V lost 5 bases, J lost 2 bases, and 10 bases lay in between. Per the germline V gene, CDR1 is MGHDK and CDR2 is SYGVNS. The CDR3 is 14 residues long. The CDR3 protein is CASSNAGAYNEQFF. The CDR3 DNA reads TGTGCCAGCAGTAACGCTGGGGCCTACAATGAGCAGTTCTTC.

The chain recombines TRBV7-9 with TRBJ2-3; no definite D call. Germline V gives CDR1 SEHNR, CDR2 FQNEAQ (reference sequence). V lost 5 bases and J lost 6, with 6 bases in between. CDR3 length equals 11 residues. The CDR3 loop reads CASSPADTQYF. CDR3 DNA sequence: TGTGCCAGCAGCCCCGCCGATACGCAGTATTTT.

CDR3 sequence: CASSLRDVGTEAFF. The CDR3 nucleotides are TGTGCCAGTAGTCTCAGGGACGTCGGCACTGAAGCTTTCTTT. The V call is TRBV19, the J call TRBJ1-1, with a tentative D call TRBD1 (5 bases). The CDR3 sequence is 14 residues long. V was clipped by 5 bases and J by 4 bases, with 14 bases between them. Germline-derived CDR1 and CDR2 are LNHDA and SQIVND (reference sequence).

The V gene is TRBV7-9, the J gene TRBJ1-1; no firm D call. The CDR3 extends over 14 amino acids. From germline, CDR1 is SEHNR and CDR2 FQNEAQ (reference sequence). Between the trimmed V and J ends, which lost 3 bases and 1 base, there was a span of 9 bases. CDR3 coding DNA: TGTGCCAGCAGCTTGGAGCCCTCGAACACTGAAGCTTTCTTT. This sequence encodes CASSLEPSNTEAFF.

Only one count was recorded for this clone. The chain uses TRBV9 and TRBJ2-1, with 7 bases matching TRBD2. Germline V gene data show CDR1 as SGDLS and CDR2 as YYNGEE. The V segment lost 4 bases and the J segment 0 bases; nucleotides outside the gene matches: 7. There are 16 residues in the CDR3. The CDR3 nucleotides read TGTGCCAGCAGCACTACGGGGAGGGGCTCCTACAATGAGCAGTTCTTC. Translating gives CASSTTGRGSYNEQFF.

This clone was recorded once. The chain employs TRBV7-8 and TRBJ2-1, with 7 positions matching TRBD1. Trimming took 4 bases from V and 10 from J; bases not matched to a gene: 4. The CDR3 has 12 amino acids. Germline V CDR1 and CDR2: SGHVS, FQNEAQ. CDR3 loop: CASSSRQGEQFF. CDR3 nucleotides: TGTGCCAGCAGCTCTCGACAGGGAGAGCAGTTCTTC.

This chain links TRBV6-1 with TRBJ2-7; 9 nucleotides align to TRBD1. The CDR3 consists of 15 residues. After removal of 5 bases from V and 3 bases from J, the junction contained 8 bases not matched to a gene. The germline V gene encodes CDR1 MNHNS and CDR2 SASEGT. The chain's CDR3 is CASSLRGQGNYEQYF. The CDR3 DNA follows: TGTGCCAGCAGTCTAAGAGGACAGGGGAACTACGAGCAGTACTTC.